Below, 21 T cell receptor beta chains from the same sample are listed, as sequenced in a study of spatial heterogeneity in lung cancer. Using its own MiXCR run on the 5' RACE reads, TCRdb lists one record per CDR3 protein. The profile shows about 78,000 distinct CDR3 sequences, about 8.5% of them singletons. The time point is: sample taken at primary tumor resection. Source: PBMCs, taken at surgery. The receptors were sampled from a male donor with early-stage non-small cell lung cancer.

This clonotype was detected ten times or more. The V call is TRBV5-1, the J call TRBJ2-5; 7 bases are shared with TRBD2. Germline V gene data show CDR1 as SGHRS and CDR2 as YFSETQ. The trim removed 1 base at V and 5 bases at J, leaving 11 bases unmatched. The CDR3 loop spans 16 amino acids. The CDR3 region has the DNA TGCGCCAGCAGCTTGAGTCTAAGCGGGATACGTGAGACCCAGTACTTC. Protein product: CASSLSLSGIRETQYF.

This clonotype has a handful of counts. V and J are TRBV5-6 and TRBJ1-5, with unresolved D. This CDR3 comprises 15 residues. Germline V lookup: CDR1 SGHDT, CDR2 YYEEEE. The germline V and J ends were trimmed by 4 bases and 0 bases, with 11 bases remaining between them. Here the CDR3 DNA reads TGTGCCAGCAGCCGGCGGACTAATAGCAATCAGCCCCAGCATTTT. Its translation: CASSRRTNSNQPQHF.

This clonotype has ten or more counts. The gene calls are TRBV7-2 and TRBJ2-7; 7 bases are a match to TRBD1. J was trimmed by 2 bases and V by 2 bases; bases with no gene match: 3. This CDR3 is built from 14 residues. Germline lookup yields CDR1 SGHTA and CDR2 FQGNSA. The DNA of the CDR3 is TGTGCCAGCAGCTTATGGGGACAGACCTACGAGCAGTACTTC. Residues: CASSLWGQTYEQYF.

This clonotype was counted ten times or more. The V call is TRBV9, the J call TRBJ2-3, with D possibly being TRBD1 (5 bases). Germline V gene lookup returns CDR1 SGDLS and CDR2 YYNGEE. Trimming removed 0 bases from V and 6 bases from J, with 8 bases in between. This CDR3 has 13 residues. The CDR3 nucleotides read TGTGCCAGCAGCGTAGTTTCAGGGGATACGCAGTATTTT. This codes for CASSVVSGDTQYF.

This clonotype was counted many times. The V call is TRBV5-5, the J call TRBJ2-7; D gene ambiguous. Germline CDR1 SGHKS, CDR2 YYEKEE (reference sequence). Trimming took off 1 base at V and 1 base at J, with 15 bases between the two ends. This CDR3 is built from 16 residues. CDR3 coding DNA: TGTGCCAGCAGCTTGCGAAACAGCTTGAGGTCCTACGAGCAGTACTTC. It codes for CASSLRNSLRSYEQYF.

The sample holds many counts of this clonotype. The chain couples TRBV24-1 to TRBJ2-7; D is perhaps TRBD2 (5 bases). Trimming took 11 bases from V and 3 from J, leaving 13 bases between them. This CDR3 region has 12 residues. Germline values: CDR1 KGHDR, CDR2 SFDVKD. The CDR3 region has the DNA TGTGCCAGTGACGGGAATTACTACGAGCAGTACTTC. The encoded protein is CASDGNYYEQYF.

This chain connects TRBV6-6 to TRBJ2-3; possibly TRBD1 for D (6 bases). The CDR3 has 17 amino acids. Trimming shortened V by 0 bases and J by 1 base, and 14 bases separated the two germline ends. Germline loops: CDR1 MNHNY, CDR2 SVGAGI (reference sequence). The CDR3, as DNA: TGTGCCAGCAGTTACTCCACGCGCAGGGGAGGCACAGATACGCAGTATTTT. The encoded protein is CASSYSTRRGGTDTQYF.

The sample holds a few counts of this clonotype. The chain is built from TRBV6-1 and TRBJ2-2; D ambiguous. CDR3 length equals 15 residues. From germline, CDR1 is MNHNS and CDR2 SASEGT. Trimming cost V 8 bases and J 0 bases, with 13 bases left between them. CDR3 DNA sequence: TGTGCCAGCGTATATACGGACGCGAACACCGGGGAGCTGTTTTTT. This translates into CASVYTDANTGELFF.

The CDR3 reads CATSDSGQGYNEQFF. In DNA form, the CDR3 reads TGTGCCACCAGTGATTCGGGACAGGGGTACAATGAGCAGTTCTTC. The rearrangement joins TRBV24-1 to TRBJ2-1; TRBD1 matches 10 bases. This CDR3 is built from 15 residues. Unmatched junction bases numbered 1, after V lost 2 bases and J lost 4 bases. Per the germline V gene, CDR1 is KGHDR and CDR2 is SFDVKD.

This clonotype was seen many times. This chain joins TRBV4-1 and TRBJ1-1, with D possibly being TRBD1 (5 bases). The V end was cut by 4 bases, the J end by 1 base, with 10 bases between. The germline CDR1 and CDR2 sequences are MGHRA and YSYEKL. The CDR3 is made up of 14 amino acids. In DNA form, the CDR3 reads TGCGCCAGCAGCCCCGGGGGAAAGAACACTGAAGCTTTCTTT. Amino acid sequence: CASSPGGKNTEAFF.

The CDR3: CASSLEGRVQPQHF. The DNA of the CDR3 is TGTGCCAGCAGCTTGGAGGGGAGAGTTCAGCCCCAGCATTTT. The J gene is TRBJ1-5, the V gene TRBV5-6; the D gene is possibly TRBD1 (5 bases). Germline V lookup: CDR1 SGHDT, CDR2 YYEEEE. The CDR3 consists of 14 residues. Trimming took off 0 bases at V and 6 bases at J, with 10 bases between the two ends.

The chain is built from TRBV7-9 and TRBJ1-5; D not certain. In germline, CDR1 is SEHNR, CDR2 FQNEAQ (reference sequence). This CDR3 comprises 14 residues. V was pared by 3 bases and J by 4 bases, with 10 bases between. CDR3 region: CASSLDVVNQPQHF. CDR3 DNA: TGTGCCAGCAGCTTGGATGTCGTAAATCAGCCCCAGCATTTT. Together with reference TRBV7-9 and TRBJ1-5, the CDR3 gives the full variable domain: DTGVSQNPRHKITKRGQNVTFRCDPISEHNRLYWYRQTLGQGPEFLTYFQNEAQLEKSRLLSDRFSAERPKGSFSTLEIQRTEQGDSAMYLCASSLDVVNQPQHFGDGTRLSIL.

The chain combines TRBV19 with TRBJ2-3, with D maybe TRBD2 (7 bases). The V and J ends lost 10 bases and 0 bases respectively, with 11 bases between them. CDR1 and CDR2 from the germline V gene are LNHDA and SQIVND (reference sequence). The CDR3 covers 13 residues. The CDR3 spells CAIRGASTDTQYF. DNA of the CDR3: TGTGCCATCCGGGGGGCGAGCACAGATACGCAGTATTTT. The full variable domain, with the rest looked up from reference TRBV19 and TRBJ2-3, is DGGITQSPKYLFRKEGQNVTLSCEQNLNHDAMYWYRQDPGQGLRLIYYSQIVNDFQKGDIAEGYSVSREKKESFPLTVTSAQKNPTAFYLCAIRGASTDTQYFGPGTRLTVL.

This clonotype occurred a few times. The chain joins TRBV29-1 to TRBJ1-2; D is unclear. The CDR3 is made up of 12 amino acids. The V and J ends lost 4 bases and 2 bases respectively, with 8 bases between them. Germline assignment: CDR1 SQVTM and CDR2 ANQGSEA. The CDR3 bases are TGCAGCGTTGTTCAGGACAACTATGGCTACACCTTC. Residues: CSVVQDNYGYTF.

At least ten counts were recorded for this clonotype. The chain employs TRBV5-1 and TRBJ1-1; D is possibly TRBD1 (5 bases). The CDR3 is made up of 15 amino acids. V was trimmed by 3 bases and J by 1 base, leaving 13 bases between them. Germline V gives CDR1 SGHRS, CDR2 YFSETQ. CDR3 nucleotides: TGCGCCAGCAGCTCGAACCCAACAGGGAACACTGAAGCTTTCTTT. Translation gives CASSSNPTGNTEAFF.

The chain joins TRBV4-1 to TRBJ1-5; D uncertain. Germline lookup yields CDR1 MGHRA and CDR2 YSYEKL. Between the trimmed V and J ends, which lost 3 bases and 3 bases, there was a span of 9 bases. This CDR3 comprises 14 residues. CDR3 in amino acids: CASSQVGSNQPQHF. CDR3 DNA sequence: TGCGCCAGCAGCCAGGTGGGTTCCAATCAGCCCCAGCATTTT.

The gene calls are TRBV20-1 and TRBJ1-1; unclear D gene. Germline V gives CDR1 DFQATT, CDR2 SNEGSKA (reference sequence). The CDR3 sequence is 13 residues long. Trimming removed 6 bases at V and 1 base at J, with 12 bases between. The CDR3 coding sequence is TGCAGTGCCGCGCCGGGAGGGAACACTGAAGCTTTCTTT. It yields the protein CSAAPGGNTEAFF.

This clonotype showed up just a few times. The chain uses TRBV18 and TRBJ2-5, with D unresolved. The CDR3 contains 13 residues. Germline V gene lookup returns CDR1 KGHSH and CDR2 LQKENI. Trimming cost V 8 bases and J 2 bases, with 12 bases left between them. The CDR3 DNA reads as TGTGCCAGCGTATCGACTCAGCAAGAGACCCAGTACTTC. Translation: CASVSTQQETQYF.

The chain couples TRBV21-1 to TRBJ1-1. TRBV21-1 is assigned pseudogene status. The CDR3 contains 16 residues. The CDR3 loop reads CASSKVRQSFNTEAFF. CDR3 coding DNA: TGTGCCAGCAGCAAAGTAAGGCAGAGCTTCAACACTGAAGCTTTCTTT.

This clonotype has more than one count but fewer than ten. This sequence joins TRBV3-1 and TRBJ2-7; perhaps TRBD2 as D (6 bases). The CDR3 runs 15 residues. Looked up from germline, CDR1 is LGHDT and CDR2 is YNNKEL (reference sequence). Deletions cut 4 bases from V and 7 bases from J, with 20 bases between. The DNA for the CDR3 is TGTGCCAGCAGCCCCCGCACTAGCAGCATGCGGGAGCAGTACTTC. This gives the protein CASSPRTSSMREQYF.

There are many counts of this clonotype. The rearrangement joins TRBV10-3 to TRBJ2-6, with D uncertain. Trimming removed 8 bases at V and 4 bases at J, with 9 bases between. This CDR3 comprises 13 residues. CDR1 ENHRY and CDR2 SYGVKD come from the germline V gene. The CDR3 sequence: CAISEPGANVLTF. DNA for the CDR3: TGTGCCATCTCCGAGCCCGGGGCCAACGTCCTGACTTTC.